Listed below are T cell receptor beta chains from one sample, sequenced in a study of blood T cell repertoires in COVID-19. Here immunoSEQ multiplex PCR was the method, and the copy in TCRdb shows in-frame clones only, minus some. The sample lists 170,000 or so clones; more than 85% were seen once. Sequencing was carried out using peripheral blood. The receptors shown here come from a man aged 40-49 years with active or convalescent COVID-19. The CDR3 runs from the conserved cysteine through the conserved F or W. D genes are given only for firm matches. Only some rows state a clone size, as once, few, many or a class for expanded clones.

J	D	V	size	CDR3	DNA
TRBJ1-6	-	TRBV9	-	CASSVGDNNSPLHF	TGTGCCAGCAGCGTAGGAGACAATAATTCACCCCTCCACTTT
TRBJ2-1	TRBD1	TRBV24-1	once	CATSDPGQGNEQFF	TGTGCCACCAGTGACCCGGGACAGGGGAATGAGCAGTTCTTC
TRBJ2-1	-	TRBV28	-	CASSFPGGENEQFF	TGTGCCAGCAGTTTTCCGGGGGGCGAAAATGAGCAGTTCTTC
TRBJ2-3	TRBD2	TRBV4-1	-	CASSQVNSGGRRDTQYF	TGCGCCAGCAGCCAAGTTAATAGCGGGGGGCGGAGAGATACGCAGTATTTT
TRBJ2-7	TRBD1	TRBV6-2/TRBV6-3	-	CASSNDRATSHEQYF	TGTGCCAGCAGTAATGACAGGGCTACTTCCCACGAGCAGTACTTC
TRBJ2-1	-	TRBV4-2	-	CASSPGQEYNEQFF	TGTGCCAGCAGCCCCGGACAAGAATACAATGAGCAGTTCTTC
TRBJ1-2	-	TRBV5-6	-	CASSQPGGAPNYGYTF	TGTGCCAGCAGCCAACCGGGGGGGGCCCCTAACTATGGCTACACCTTC
TRBJ2-7	-	TRBV11-2	-	CASSNAAGDEQYF	TGTGCCAGCAGCAACGCCGCAGGGGACGAGCAGTACTTC
TRBJ1-2	-	TRBV6-5	-	CASILRVNYGYTF	TGTGCCAGCATTTTACGGGTTAACTATGGCTACACCTTC
TRBJ1-3	-	TRBV9	few	CASSVADTIYF	TGTGCCAGCAGCGTCGCGGACACCATATATTTT
TRBJ2-3	-	TRBV11-3	-	CASSYLATDTQYF	TGTGCCAGCAGCTACCTAGCGACAGATACGCAGTATTTT
TRBJ1-1	-	TRBV6-5	-	CASSLTGTEAFF	TGTGCCAGCAGTCTGACGGGGACTGAAGCTTTCTTT
TRBJ2-3	TRBD2	TRBV24-1	-	CATGLAGGPVTDTQYF	TGTGCCACCGGACTAGCGGGGGGGCCGGTGACAGATACGCAGTATTTT